This T cell receptor (beta chain) was found in a study of cytomegalovirus exposure and HLA in healthy donors. Study in general: HLA-typed donors were the source of roughly 85 million unique TCRs held in an early data release. Study results and limitations: Some highly shared sequence variants likely arose as a pipeline artifact. Upon later analysis, TCR association rates were observed to vary by HLA locus, being highest for DRB1 and lowest for HLA-C.

V gave up 4 bases and J gave up 2 bases; unmatched junction bases: 5. The V gene's germline CDR1 is SGHDT and CDR2 YYEEEE. The CDR3 has 15 residues. It was with 60 Vbeta and 13 Jbeta primers that the PCR ran. Sequenced by immunoSEQ multiplex PCR; TCRdb stores in-frame clones only, minus some. This sample has some 110,000 clones, with about two thirds found just once. This clone was found a few times. Its antigen is unknown. Input material: PBMCs. This TCR was sampled from a man in his 60s in good health and CMV-seropositive. V is TRBV5-6 and J is TRBJ2-4; TRBD1 matches 8 bases. This chain's CDR3 is CASSRTGSTKNIQYF. CDR3 bases: TGTGCCAGCAGCCGGACAGGGTCGACCAAAAACATTCAGTACTTC.